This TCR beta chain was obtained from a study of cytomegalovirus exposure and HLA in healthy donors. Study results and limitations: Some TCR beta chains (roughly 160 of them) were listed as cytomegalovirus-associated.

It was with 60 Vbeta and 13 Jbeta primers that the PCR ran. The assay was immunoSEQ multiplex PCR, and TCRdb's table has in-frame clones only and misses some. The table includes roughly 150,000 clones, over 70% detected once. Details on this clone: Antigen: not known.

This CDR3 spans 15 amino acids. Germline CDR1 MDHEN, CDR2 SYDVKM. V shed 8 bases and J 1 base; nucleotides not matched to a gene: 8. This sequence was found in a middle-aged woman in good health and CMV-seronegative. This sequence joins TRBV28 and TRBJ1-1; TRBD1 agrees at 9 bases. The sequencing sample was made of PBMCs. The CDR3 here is CASRDRGYPNTEAFF. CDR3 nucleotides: TGTGCCAGCCGCGACAGGGGGTACCCGAACACTGAAGCTTTCTTT.